A few counts support the clone carrying this T cell receptor beta chain. The V end lost 0 bases, the J end lost 0 bases, and 9 bases lay between the germline ends. This CDR3 is 15 amino acids long. Germline loops: CDR1 GTSNPN, CDR2 SVGIG (reference sequence). These data belong to a study of T-cell reconstitution after alpha-beta-depleted transplantation in children. Preparation of the TCRbeta library was carried out with unique molecular identifiers. TCRdb analysed the PCR reads with MiXCR anew, one entry per CDR3 protein. The sample lists 490,000 or so distinct CDR3 sequences, around 13% occurring once.

This material consisted of PBMCs from the stem cell graft donor, taken from the stem cell graft. The clonotype was recovered from a human donor who donated a stem cell graft to a child with combined immunodeficiency. The chain uses TRBV30 and TRBJ2-1; D unclear. CDR3 sequence reads: CAWSVGSTSYNEQFF. DNA for the CDR3: TGTGCCTGGAGTGTAGGGTCTACCTCCTACAATGAGCAGTTCTTC.